These 32 T cell receptor beta chains share one sample of origin, sequenced in a study of blood T cell repertoires in COVID-19. Produced via immunoSEQ multiplex PCR; TCRdb's table is partial and in-frame only. This table holds tens of thousands of clones, about 88% found once. Material: PBMCs or T cells enriched from blood (not recorded which). The receptors shown here come from a woman aged 40 to 49 who had recovered from COVID-19.

This sequence joins TRBV19 and TRBJ1-2; 10 positions agree with TRBD1. From germline, CDR1 is LNHDA and CDR2 SQIVND (reference sequence). This CDR3 has 16 amino acids. The junction had 14 bases not matched to a gene; V was cut back by 5 bases and J by 8 bases. CDR3 protein: CASSLRPGTGVEGYTF. CDR3 coding DNA: TGTGCCAGTAGTCTCCGTCCCGGGACAGGGGTTGAGGGCTACACCTTC.

The rearrangement uses TRBV11-2 and TRBJ1-1; D not certain. There are 12 residues in the CDR3. The germline CDR1 and CDR2 sequences are SGHAT and FQNNGV. V was pared by 6 bases and J by 3 bases, with 8 bases between. The CDR3 DNA follows: TGTGCCAGCAGTAGTCTTTACACTGAAGCTTTCTTT. Translating it yields CASSSLYTEAFF.

The gene calls are TRBV13 and TRBJ1-1, with TRBD1 as a possible D gene (5 bases). V was pared by 8 bases and J by 1 base, with 14 bases between. The germline CDR1 and CDR2 sequences are PRHDT and FYEKMQ (reference sequence). The CDR3 loop spans 14 amino acids. CDR3: CASSSGGANTEAFF. As DNA, the CDR3 is TGTGCCAGCTCCTCCGGGGGAGCGAACACTGAAGCTTTCTTT.

The chain carries TRBV13 and TRBJ2-5; no definite D call. The CDR3 extends over 15 amino acids. Germline V CDR1 and CDR2: PRHDT, FYEKMQ (reference sequence). With 4 bases removed from V and 0 bases from J, the gap between germline ends came to 12 bases. The CDR3: CASSSPSVYQETQYF. DNA for the CDR3: TGTGCCAGCAGCTCACCCTCGGTTTACCAAGAGACCCAGTACTTC.

The V call is TRBV5-6, the J call TRBJ1-5; D gene unclear. The CDR3 length is 17 residues. Germline-derived CDR1 and CDR2 are SGHDT and YYEEEE. Trimming shortened V by 1 base and J by 3 bases, and 17 bases separated the two germline ends. The CDR3 nucleotides are TGTGCCAGCAGCTTGTCTAAGATTTGGGCTCCCAATCAGCCCCAGCATTTT. It specifies CASSLSKIWAPNQPQHF.

This clone was detected only once. The gene calls are TRBV27 and TRBJ2-1; 7 positions match TRBD2. V shed 7 bases and J 8 bases; nucleotides not matched to a gene: 8. Germline assignment: CDR1 MNHEY and CDR2 SMNVEV (reference sequence). The CDR3 covers 13 residues. The CDR3 reads CASTVGGRDEQFF. In nucleotides, the CDR3 is TGTGCCAGCACTGTGGGAGGGAGAGATGAGCAGTTCTTC.

This chain's CDR3 is CASSPGTAGNTIYF. The CDR3 DNA sequence: TGTGCCAGCAGCCCAGGGACAGCTGGAAACACCATATATTTT. The V and J genes are TRBV11-3 and TRBJ1-3; 7 bases match TRBD1. V lost 5 bases, J lost 2 bases, and 3 bases stayed unmatched. Germline loops: CDR1 SGHNT, CDR2 YENEEA. There are 14 residues in the CDR3.

The chain carries TRBV7-9 and TRBJ2-3; TRBD1 matches at 8 bases. V shed 2 bases, J shed 4 bases, and the junction held 8 bases outside the gene matches. Germline CDR1 reads SEHNR; CDR2 reads FQNEAQ (reference sequence). This CDR3 has 16 amino acids. This chain's CDR3 is CASSLLDRGRSDTQYF. The CDR3 DNA follows: TGTGCCAGCAGCTTACTCGACAGGGGACGTTCAGATACGCAGTATTTT.

The CDR3 nucleotides are TGTGCCAGCAGTGAAGATCCGGGAGGAACCCCCAGTTATGGCTACACCTTC. The encoded protein is CASSEDPGGTPSYGYTF. The chain recombines TRBV6-1 with TRBJ1-2; no reliable D call. Germline V gene data show CDR1 as MNHNS and CDR2 as SASEGT. CDR3 length: 17 amino acids. V dropped 1 base and J dropped 5 bases, with 20 bases sitting between them.

The chain carries TRBV9 and TRBJ2-6; D ambiguous. V gave up 4 bases and J gave up 1 base, with 6 bases separating them. CDR1 SGDLS and CDR2 YYNGEE come from the germline V gene. This CDR3 is 14 amino acids long. The CDR3 loop reads CASSPPSGANVLTF. In DNA form, the CDR3 reads TGTGCCAGCAGCCCCCCTTCTGGGGCCAACGTCCTGACTTTC.

The rearrangement uses TRBV12-3 or TRBV12-4 and TRBJ1-4, with 8 bases matching TRBD1. With V trimmed by 7 bases and J by 8 bases, 6 bases remained unmatched. The CDR3 length is 13 residues. The CDR3 nucleotides are TGTGCCAGCACCCTACGGACAGGGGAAAAACTGTTTTTT. Protein: CASTLRTGEKLFF.

The chain uses TRBV7-6 and TRBJ2-2; 7 nucleotides line up with TRBD1. The V gene's germline CDR1 is SGHVS and CDR2 FNYEAQ. The CDR3 sequence is 16 residues long. V dropped 0 bases and J dropped 4; count of bases not matched to a gene: 5. This CDR3 is CASSLARDRGTGELFF. The CDR3, as DNA: TGTGCCAGCAGCTTAGCCCGGGACAGAGGCACCGGGGAGCTGTTTTTT.

The V and J genes are TRBV12-3 or TRBV12-4 and TRBJ2-2; D not resolved. Trimming left V 6 bases short and J 6 bases short, with 8 bases between. The CDR3 sequence is 12 residues long. The CDR3 here is CASRNEAGELFF. The CDR3 nucleotides read TGTGCCAGCAGGAATGAGGCCGGGGAGCTGTTTTTT.

The chain couples TRBV6-5 to TRBJ2-5; D call uncertain. The CDR3 is 14 residues long. Trimming took off 2 bases at V and 4 bases at J, with 11 bases between the two ends. The V gene's germline CDR1 is MNHEY and CDR2 SVGAGI. The CDR3 spells CASSYQPGRETQYF. The CDR3 bases are TGTGCCAGCAGTTACCAGCCAGGCCGAGAGACCCAGTACTTC.

The chain joins TRBV5-1 to TRBJ1-1, with TRBD1 matching over 9 bases. V shed 5 bases, J shed 1 base, and the junction held 6 bases outside the gene matches. The CDR3 is made up of 15 amino acids. Germline CDR1 SGHRS, CDR2 YFSETQ. CDR3 bases: TGCGCCAGCAGTTCCGGACAGGGGTGGAACACTGAAGCTTTCTTT. Its protein product is CASSSGQGWNTEAFF.

The V call is TRBV19, the J call TRBJ2-5, with 9 bases identical to TRBD2. CDR1 is LNHDA, CDR2 SQIVND, per germline (reference sequence). V lost 3 bases to trimming and J lost 1 base; unmatched junction nucleotides: 0. The CDR3 totals 14 residues. As DNA, the CDR3 is TGTGCCAGTAGTATGCGGGGGGGCCAAGAGACCCAGTACTTC. Its translation is CASSMRGGQETQYF.

This clone was detected only once. V gene TRBV5-1 combines with J gene TRBJ1-6, with 9 bases identical to TRBD1. V was pared by 4 bases and J by 0 bases, with 5 bases of the junction left unmatched. CDR3 length: 17 amino acids. Germline V lookup: CDR1 SGHRS, CDR2 YFSETQ. The chain's CDR3 is CASSPGTGNSYNSPLHF. CDR3 DNA sequence: TGCGCCAGCAGCCCCGGGACAGGGAACTCCTATAATTCACCCCTCCACTTT.

The chain couples TRBV29-1 to TRBJ2-7, with 11 nucleotides matching TRBD1. Trimming took 5 bases from V and 5 from J; bases not matched to a gene: 8. The CDR3 consists of 14 residues. CDR1 and CDR2 (germline): SQVTM, ANQGSEA. The CDR3 nucleotides are TGCAGCGTTATGGGACAGGGGGTTACCAACGAGCAGTACTTC. This translates into CSVMGQGVTNEQYF.

The V gene is TRBV5-4, the J gene TRBJ2-2; 14 bases agree with TRBD2. CDR1 and CDR2 (germline): SGHNT, YYREEE (reference sequence). Unmatched junction bases numbered 7, after V lost 3 bases and J lost 3 bases. This CDR3 has 18 amino acids. CDR3 amino acids: CASSSATSGGVYTGELFF. CDR3 bases: TGTGCCAGCAGCTCCGCGACTAGCGGGGGGGTTTACACCGGGGAGCTGTTTTTT.

The chain uses TRBV6-1 and TRBJ2-7; 7 bases align to TRBD1. Trimming cost V 3 bases and J 12 bases; bases outside gene matches: 5. Germline assignment: CDR1 MNHNS and CDR2 SASEGT. CDR3 length: 11 residues. CDR3 bases: TGTGCCAGCAGTGAGGGGACAGTGGGGTACTTC. The encoded protein is CASSEGTVGYF.

This chain connects TRBV25-1 to TRBJ1-6, with 9 bases fitting TRBD1. The ends lost 4 bases at V and 4 bases at J; junction bases unmatched: 2. Looked up from germline, CDR1 is MGHDK and CDR2 is SYGVNS. The CDR3 contains 15 residues. The chain's CDR3 is CASSVDRGYNSPLHF. The CDR3 bases are TGTGCCAGCAGTGTTGACAGGGGGTATAATTCACCCCTCCACTTT.

This rearrangement joins TRBV25-1 to TRBJ2-1; 10 bases fit TRBD1. The V segment lost 4 bases and the J segment 7 bases; nucleotides outside the gene matches: 10. CDR3 size: 16 residues. CDR1 and CDR2 (germline): MGHDK, SYGVNS. CDR3 sequence reads: CASSGRRQGAKNEQFF. The CDR3, as DNA: TGTGCCAGCAGTGGACGCCGACAGGGGGCGAAGAATGAGCAGTTCTTC.

V is TRBV19 and J is TRBJ2-3; TRBD1 matches at 9 bases. CDR1 is LNHDA, CDR2 SQIVND, per germline (reference sequence). The length of the CDR3 is 15 residues. V shed 3 bases, J shed 5 bases, and the junction held 6 bases outside the gene matches. Here the CDR3 DNA reads TGTGCCAGTAGTATCACAGGGGGCGGAAAAGATACGCAGTATTTT. It is translated as CASSITGGGKDTQYF.

About this clone: A read error may account for a junction end that differs from germline. The V and J genes are TRBV18 and TRBJ1-1; TRBD1 agrees at 7 bases. The CDR3 loop spans 15 amino acids. Per the germline V gene, CDR1 is KGHSH and CDR2 is LQKENI. CDR3 sequence reads: CASSPPGRGNIEAFF. The CDR3 nucleotides are TGTGCCAGCTCACCACCCGGCAGGGGGAACATTGAAGCTTTCTTT.

The chain employs TRBV10-3 and TRBJ2-1; D is possibly TRBD2 (5 bases). CDR3 length: 15 amino acids. Germline CDR1 and CDR2: ENHRY and SYGVKD. Deletions cut 3 bases from V and 9 bases from J, with 18 bases between. CDR3 bases: TGTGCCATCAGTGATCTGGTGGGGAGTGGTGGTGAGCAGTTCTTC. This codes for CAISDLVGSGGEQFF.

The chain has TRBV19 and TRBJ2-2, with 10 bases lining up with TRBD2. Germline CDR1 and CDR2: LNHDA and SQIVND (reference sequence). There are 18 residues in the CDR3. J was trimmed by 5 bases and V by 3 bases; bases with no gene match: 12. The CDR3 is CASSIVSGGPSGTGELFF. In nucleotides, the CDR3 is TGTGCCAGTAGTATCGTTAGCGGGGGGCCCTCGGGTACCGGGGAGCTGTTTTTT.

The chain links TRBV27 to TRBJ1-2; 7 bases fit TRBD1. CDR3 length: 16 amino acids. The trim removed 4 bases at V and 0 bases at J, leaving 8 bases unmatched. Germline values: CDR1 MNHEY, CDR2 SMNVEV (reference sequence). This chain's CDR3 is CASSSPRQGSNYGYTF. Written as DNA, the CDR3 is TGTGCCAGCAGTTCCCCCAGACAGGGCTCTAACTATGGCTACACCTTC.

V and J are TRBV4-1 and TRBJ2-1; possible D gene TRBD2, 6 bases. The V end was cut by 4 bases, the J end by 7 bases, with 20 bases between. Germline V lookup: CDR1 MGHRA, CDR2 YSYEKL. This CDR3 has 16 residues. CDR3 coding DNA: TGCGCCAGCAGCCCCCGAGGTGGGCGGGGTAGGAATGAGCAGTTCTTC. Translated, it gives CASSPRGGRGRNEQFF.

This sequence joins TRBV5-6 and TRBJ2-7; 8 bases are shared with TRBD2. Germline CDR1 and CDR2: SGHDT and YYEEEE. The CDR3 spans 16 residues. The junction had 14 bases not matched to a gene; V was cut back by 3 bases and J by 6 bases. The CDR3 DNA reads as TGTGCCAGCAGCTCAAACCACCAACGGGGGGGCGCCGAGCAGTACTTC. The encoded protein is CASSSNHQRGGAEQYF.

This chain joins TRBV11-3 and TRBJ2-3; D possibly corresponds to TRBD2 (7 bases). The CDR3 totals 18 residues. Trimming removed 3 bases at V and 2 bases at J, with 21 bases between. Per germline, CDR1 SGHNT and CDR2 YENEEA. CDR3 residues: CASSLGLVGGRVTDTQYF. CDR3 nucleotide sequence: TGTGCCAGCAGCTTGGGGCTTGTGGGGGGGCGAGTCACAGATACGCAGTATTTT.

This CDR3 is CASSILGQGEQFF. The CDR3 DNA sequence: TGTGCCAGTAGTATTTTAGGCCAGGGTGAGCAGTTCTTC. The chain employs TRBV19 and TRBJ2-1; tentatively, D is TRBD1 (5 bases). Trimming left V 3 bases short and J 9 bases short, with 12 bases between. This CDR3 comprises 13 residues. CDR1 is LNHDA and CDR2 is SQIVND in the germline V gene (reference sequence). The full variable domain, rest sourced from reference TRBV19 and TRBJ2-1, is DGGITQSPKYLFRKEGQNVTLSCEQNLNHDAMYWYRQDPGQGLRLIYYSQIVNDFQKGDIAEGYSVSREKKESFPLTVTSAQKNPTAFYLCASSILGQGEQFFGPGTRLTVL.

The V call is TRBV10-1, the J call TRBJ2-7; TRBD1 might be the D (6 bases). V was cut by 4 bases and J by 2 bases, with 12 bases left in between. The CDR3 consists of 14 residues. Looked up from germline, CDR1 is WNHNN and CDR2 is SYGVQD (reference sequence). The chain's CDR3 is CASSAPGVPYEQYF. For the CDR3, the DNA is TGCGCCAGCAGTGCGCCAGGGGTTCCCTACGAGCAGTACTTC.